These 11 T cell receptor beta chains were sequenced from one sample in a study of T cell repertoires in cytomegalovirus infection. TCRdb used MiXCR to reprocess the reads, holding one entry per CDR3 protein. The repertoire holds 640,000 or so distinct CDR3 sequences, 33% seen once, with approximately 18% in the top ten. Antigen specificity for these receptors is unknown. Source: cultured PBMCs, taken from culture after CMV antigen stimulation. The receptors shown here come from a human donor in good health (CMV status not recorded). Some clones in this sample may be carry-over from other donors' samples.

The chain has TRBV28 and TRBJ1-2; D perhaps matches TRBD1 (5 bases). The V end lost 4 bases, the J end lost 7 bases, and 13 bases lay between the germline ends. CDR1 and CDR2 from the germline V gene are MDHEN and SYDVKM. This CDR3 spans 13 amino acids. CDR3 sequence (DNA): TGTGCCAGCAGTTCGGAGGGGACGTTTGGCTACACCTTC. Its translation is CASSSEGTFGYTF.

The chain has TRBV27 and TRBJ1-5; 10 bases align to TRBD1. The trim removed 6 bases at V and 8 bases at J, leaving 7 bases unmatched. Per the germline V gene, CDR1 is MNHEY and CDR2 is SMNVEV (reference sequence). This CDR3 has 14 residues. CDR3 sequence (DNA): TGTGCCAGCAGCTCGGGACAGGGGTTTGAGCCCCAGCATTTT. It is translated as CASSSGQGFEPQHF.

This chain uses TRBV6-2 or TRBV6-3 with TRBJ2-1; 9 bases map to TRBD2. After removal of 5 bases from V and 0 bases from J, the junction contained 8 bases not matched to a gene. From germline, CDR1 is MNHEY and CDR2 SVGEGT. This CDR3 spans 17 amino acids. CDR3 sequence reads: CASSPGIAGASYNEQFF. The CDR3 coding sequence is TGTGCCAGCAGTCCCGGGATAGCGGGGGCCTCCTACAATGAGCAGTTCTTC.

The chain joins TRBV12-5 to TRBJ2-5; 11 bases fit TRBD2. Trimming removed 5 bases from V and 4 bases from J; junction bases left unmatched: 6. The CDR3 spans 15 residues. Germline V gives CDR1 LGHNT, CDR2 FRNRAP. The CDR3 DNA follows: TGTGCTAGTGGTGCCCCTGGACTAGCGGGAGAGACCCAGTACTTC. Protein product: CASGAPGLAGETQYF.

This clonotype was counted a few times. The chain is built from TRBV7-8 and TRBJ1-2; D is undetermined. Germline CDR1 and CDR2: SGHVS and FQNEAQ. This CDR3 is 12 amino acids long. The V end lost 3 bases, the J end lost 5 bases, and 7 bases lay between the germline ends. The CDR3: CASSFSGYGYTF. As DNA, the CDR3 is TGTGCCAGCAGCTTTAGTGGGTATGGCTACACCTTC.

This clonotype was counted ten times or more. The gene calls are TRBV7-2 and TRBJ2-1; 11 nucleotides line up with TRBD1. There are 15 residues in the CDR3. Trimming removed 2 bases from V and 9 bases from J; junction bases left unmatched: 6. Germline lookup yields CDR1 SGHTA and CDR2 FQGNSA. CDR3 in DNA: TGTGCCAGCAGCTTACGACGGGACAGGGGGATTGAGCAGTTCTTC. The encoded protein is CASSLRRDRGIEQFF.

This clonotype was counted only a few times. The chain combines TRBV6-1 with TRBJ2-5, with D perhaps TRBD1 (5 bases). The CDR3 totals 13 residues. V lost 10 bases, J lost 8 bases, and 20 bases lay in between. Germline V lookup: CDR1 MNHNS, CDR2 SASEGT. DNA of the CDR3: TGTGCCACCCTTCCGGCAGGGTCAGGAACCCAGTACTTC. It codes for CATLPAGSGTQYF.

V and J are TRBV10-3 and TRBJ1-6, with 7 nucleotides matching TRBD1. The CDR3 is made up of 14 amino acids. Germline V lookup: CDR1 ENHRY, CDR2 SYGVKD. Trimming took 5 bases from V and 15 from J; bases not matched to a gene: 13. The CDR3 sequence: CAISRGQDETLLHF. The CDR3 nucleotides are TGTGCCATCAGTCGAGGACAGGACGAGACGCTCCTCCACTTT.

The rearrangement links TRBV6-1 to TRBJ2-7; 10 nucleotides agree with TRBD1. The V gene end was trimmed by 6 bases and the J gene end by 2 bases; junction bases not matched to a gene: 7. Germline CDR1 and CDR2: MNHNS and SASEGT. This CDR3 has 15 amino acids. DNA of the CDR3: TGTGCCAGCAGCCGAGACAGGGGGCCCCCCTACGAGCAGTACTTC. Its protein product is CASSRDRGPPYEQYF.

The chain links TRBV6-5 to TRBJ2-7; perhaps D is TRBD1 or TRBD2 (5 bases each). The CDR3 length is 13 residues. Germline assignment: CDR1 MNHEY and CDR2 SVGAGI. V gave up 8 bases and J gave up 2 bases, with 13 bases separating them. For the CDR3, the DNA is TGTGCCAGCTGGGACGCCGGCACCTACGAGCAGTACTTC. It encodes CASWDAGTYEQYF.

The CDR3 nucleotides are TGTGCCAGTAGTACCTCATTTCGTCAGCCCCAGCATTTT. Translation: CASSTSFRQPQHF. This sequence joins TRBV19 and TRBJ1-5; no clear D. Per the germline V gene, CDR1 is LNHDA and CDR2 is SQIVND (reference sequence). CDR3 length: 13 amino acids. Between the trimmed V and J ends, which lost 4 bases and 6 bases, there was a span of 10 bases. The whole variable domain, remainder taken from reference TRBV19 and TRBJ1-5, is DGGITQSPKYLFRKEGQNVTLSCEQNLNHDAMYWYRQDPGQGLRLIYYSQIVNDFQKGDIAEGYSVSREKKESFPLTVTSAQKNPTAFYLCASSTSFRQPQHFGDGTRLSIL.